One and the same sample provided the 21 T cell receptor beta chains below, sequenced in a study of beta chain features in type 1 diabetes. The study, taken as a whole, reports: Significant though moderate, a shortening of TCRB CDR3s appeared in all four CD4+ subsets of Type 1 diabetes patients.

Reverse transcription of all isolated RNA meant that expressed TCRB transcripts were sequenced. The data were produced by immunoSEQ multiplex PCR, yet TCRdb's version contains in-frame clones alone and is incomplete. The table records under 850,000 clones, roughly an eighth of them present only once. Their antigen targets remain unknown. The source material was naive CD4+ T cells from blood. These TCRs come from a man aged 18 to 30 with type 1 diabetes.

The chain links TRBV6-5 to TRBJ1-1; D possibly corresponds to TRBD1 (5 bases). CDR3 length: 14 amino acids. Trimming cost V 0 bases and J 4 bases, with 9 bases left between them. In germline, CDR1 is MNHEY, CDR2 SVGAGI. The CDR3 sequence: CASSYSRQGTEAFF. The CDR3 DNA reads TGTGCCAGCAGTTACTCGCGGCAGGGCACTGAAGCTTTCTTT.

The chain is built from TRBV5-1 and TRBJ2-7; D may be TRBD1 or TRBD2 (5 bases each). The CDR3 has 15 residues. Per the germline V gene, CDR1 is SGHRS and CDR2 is YFSETQ. V shed 4 bases and J shed 3 bases, with 17 bases lying between them. The CDR3 bases are TGCGCCAGCAGCCCAAGAAGGGACGGCAGCTACGAGCAGTACTTC. This encodes CASSPRRDGSYEQYF.

This clone came up a few times. The genes are TRBV5-4 and TRBJ1-2, with 7 bases fitting TRBD1. Trimming took 4 bases from V and 2 from J; bases not matched to a gene: 8. Germline loops: CDR1 SGHNT, CDR2 YYREEE (reference sequence). This CDR3 is 15 amino acids long. This CDR3 is CASSTSTGTNYGYTF. For the CDR3, the DNA is TGTGCCAGCAGCACTTCGACAGGGACGAACTATGGCTACACCTTC.

The V and J genes are TRBV11-2 and TRBJ2-7; 11 nucleotides match TRBD1. CDR1 SGHAT and CDR2 FQNNGV come from the germline V gene. J was trimmed by 0 bases and V by 6 bases; bases with no gene match: 4. There are 15 residues in the CDR3. CDR3 nucleotides: TGTGCCAGCAGACAAGGGACAGGGGGCTCCTACGAGCAGTACTTC. Translation: CASRQGTGGSYEQYF.

The chain has TRBV4-2 and TRBJ1-1; 10 bases match TRBD1. This CDR3 comprises 16 residues. The J segment lost 5 bases and the V segment lost 2 bases, leaving 8 bases of the junction unmatched. Germline-derived CDR1 and CDR2 are LGHNA and YNFKEQ. CDR3 DNA sequence: TGTGCCAGCAGCCAAACCCGACAGGGGGCGATAACTGAAGCTTTCTTT. Amino acids: CASSQTRQGAITEAFF.

The genes are TRBV7-8 and TRBJ1-1, with 8 bases matching TRBD1. CDR3 length: 17 residues. The V gene's germline CDR1 is SGHVS and CDR2 FQNEAQ. V lost 1 base to trimming and J lost 5 bases; unmatched junction nucleotides: 12. The CDR3 DNA is TGTGCCAGCAGCTTAGACGCATCGCCCAGGGGGCGAACTGAAGCTTTCTTT. Its translation: CASSLDASPRGRTEAFF.

Comment on this clone: Additional DNA sequences in this sample encode the identical CDR3. This chain links TRBV9 with TRBJ1-1; D uncertain. The CDR3 covers 14 residues. The V gene's germline CDR1 is SGDLS and CDR2 YYNGEE. V lost 0 bases and J 1 base, leaving 7 bases between the germline ends. CDR3 bases: TGTGCCAGCAGCGTAGGATCCGGGAACACTGAAGCTTTCTTT. Translated: CASSVGSGNTEAFF.

In its sample, this clone was seen a few times. CDR3 sequence reads: CASSFLQGSYGYTF. Here the CDR3 DNA reads TGTGCCAGCAGTTTCTTACAGGGCAGCTATGGCTACACCTTC. The rearrangement links TRBV7-2 to TRBJ1-2; TRBD1 is a possible D gene (6 bases). From germline, CDR1 is SGHTA and CDR2 FQGNSA. Trimming stripped 6 bases from V and 4 bases from J, with 15 bases between. The CDR3 sequence is 14 residues long.

This clone was seen only a few times. This CDR3 is also generated by other DNA sequences in the sample. The chain has TRBV7-2 and TRBJ1-5; D gene ambiguous. Germline lookup yields CDR1 SGHTA and CDR2 FQGNSA. Deletions cut 1 base from V and 7 bases from J, with 5 bases between. The CDR3 consists of 12 residues. The CDR3, as DNA: TGTGCCAGCAGCTTAGATAGCCAGCCCCAGCATTTT. It encodes CASSLDSQPQHF.

This clone was found a few times. V usage is TRBV6-6 and J usage is TRBJ2-5, with D perhaps matching TRBD1 (5 bases). In germline, CDR1 is MNHNY, CDR2 SVGAGI (reference sequence). This CDR3 has 14 amino acids. V dropped 4 bases and J dropped 1 base, with 10 bases sitting between them. The CDR3, as DNA: TGTGCCAGCAGTTCCCAGGGTTTCCAAGAGACCCAGTACTTC. Translating it yields CASSSQGFQETQYF.

CDR3 sequence reads: CASSVESGQANTGELFF. For the CDR3, the DNA is TGTGCCAGCAGCGTAGAGTCGGGCCAGGCTAACACCGGGGAGCTGTTTTTT. V is TRBV9 and J is TRBJ2-2; no clear D gene. The germline V gene has CDR1 SGDLS and CDR2 YYNGEE. This CDR3 spans 17 amino acids. The V gene lost 0 bases and the J gene lost 2 bases, with 14 bases spanning the gap.

The V gene is TRBV29-1, the J gene TRBJ2-3, with 9 bases lining up with TRBD2. Germline V CDR1 and CDR2: SQVTM, ANQGSEA. With 5 bases clipped from V and 4 bases from J, the junction kept 4 bases outside the gene matches. The CDR3 is 13 residues long. DNA for the CDR3: TGCAGCGTTATAGCGGGAGCAGCAGATACGCAGTATTTT. This translates into CSVIAGAADTQYF.

J is TRBJ2-7 and V is TRBV7-9; possible D gene TRBD1, 6 bases. CDR1 is SEHNR and CDR2 is FQNEAQ in the germline V gene (reference sequence). Trimming left V 2 bases short and J 4 bases short, with 9 bases between. The CDR3 sequence is 13 residues long. The CDR3 nucleotides are TGTGCCAGCAGCTTACCAGGGGTTTACGAGCAGTACTTC. Translation: CASSLPGVYEQYF.

The chain carries TRBV5-4 and TRBJ1-2, with a tentative D call TRBD1 (5 bases). This CDR3 region has 14 residues. The V and J ends lost 0 bases and 8 bases respectively, with 14 bases between them. Germline CDR1 and CDR2: SGHNT and YYREEE (reference sequence). The CDR3 sequence is CASSLATGPYGYTF. In DNA, the CDR3 is TGTGCCAGCAGCTTGGCTACAGGCCCATACGGCTACACCTTC. Full variable domain (missing parts from reference TRBV5-4 and TRBJ1-2): ETGVTQSPTHLIKTRGQQVTLRCSSQSGHNTVSWYQQALGQGPQFIFQYYREEENGRGNFPPRFSGLQFPNYSSELNVNALELDDSALYLCASSLATGPYGYTFGSGTRLTVV.

The chain couples TRBV6-5 to TRBJ2-3; no firm D call. V lost 2 bases and J lost 0, with 9 bases in between. The CDR3 has 15 amino acids. Germline values: CDR1 MNHEY, CDR2 SVGAGI. The CDR3 bases are TGTGCCAGCAGTTACAACAGCGCTAGCACAGATACGCAGTATTTT. Its translation is CASSYNSASTDTQYF.

This clone occurred a few times. This chain uses TRBV10-1 with TRBJ2-1; the D gene is possibly TRBD1 (5 bases). The CDR3 sequence is 13 residues long. CDR1 is WNHNN, CDR2 SYGVQD, per germline (reference sequence). The V end lost 4 bases, the J end lost 8 bases, and 12 bases lay between the germline ends. The CDR3 region is CASSGGIWDEQFF. Written as DNA, the CDR3 is TGCGCCAGCAGTGGGGGCATCTGGGATGAGCAGTTCTTC.

The CDR3 nucleotides read TGTGCCAGCAGTTTCGCCCTGGGGGCCAAAAACATTCAGTACTTC. Protein: CASSFALGAKNIQYF. V and J are TRBV27 and TRBJ2-4; D unclear. The V end lost 3 bases, the J end lost 1 base, and 10 bases lay between the germline ends. The CDR3 has 15 amino acids. Germline CDR1 reads MNHEY; CDR2 reads SMNVEV (reference sequence).

This clone has more than one count but fewer than ten. The J gene is TRBJ2-5, the V gene TRBV10-3; D might be TRBD1 or TRBD2, each matching 5 bases. CDR3 size: 16 residues. In germline, CDR1 is ENHRY, CDR2 SYGVKD. Trimming shortened V by 0 bases and J by 6 bases, and 17 bases separated the two germline ends. CDR3 residues: CAISESTGPTGQTQYF. DNA for the CDR3: TGTGCCATCAGTGAGTCGACGGGCCCGACGGGGCAGACCCAGTACTTC.

The genes are TRBV7-2 and TRBJ1-5; D may be TRBD1 (5 bases). CDR1 and CDR2 (germline): SGHTA, FQGNSA. Trimming took 7 bases from V and 2 from J, leaving 18 bases between them. The CDR3 is made up of 16 amino acids. This chain's CDR3 is CASTKPGGLGNQPQHF. Written as DNA, the CDR3 is TGTGCCAGCACGAAACCCGGGGGTTTGGGCAATCAGCCCCAGCATTTT.

This clone was counted only a few times. The rearrangement links TRBV6-5 to TRBJ2-3; D might be TRBD1 (6 bases). Germline V lookup: CDR1 MNHEY, CDR2 SVGAGI. Trimming pared 6 bases from V and 6 bases from J, leaving 16 bases between. The CDR3 has 14 residues. Written as DNA, the CDR3 is TGTGCCAGCAGGAAACAGGGAATGTCGGATACGCAGTATTTT. Translated, it gives CASRKQGMSDTQYF.

The table lists this clone with a few counts. The chain is built from TRBV29-1 and TRBJ1-1, with 8 positions matching TRBD1. V lost 5 bases to trimming and J lost 0 bases; unmatched junction nucleotides: 11. This CDR3 comprises 16 residues. Germline V gene sequence: CDR1 SQVTM, CDR2 ANQGSEA. In DNA form, the CDR3 reads TGCAGCGTTCCTAGCTTGGGGACAGGAGTGAACACTGAAGCTTTCTTT. Protein sequence: CSVPSLGTGVNTEAFF.